The rows below give T cell receptor beta chains drawn from one sample of a study of blood T cell repertoires in COVID-19. Some clones are missing from TCRdb's copy, which holds only in-frame ones; the method was immunoSEQ multiplex PCR. The table shows hundreds of thousands of clones, with about 88% occurring only once. The material sequenced was PBMCs or T cells enriched from blood (not recorded which). The origin of the receptors is a woman aged 18-29 years who had been exposed to COVID-19. The CDR3 runs from the conserved cysteine through the conserved F or W. The order of the fields is D gene, J gene, clone size, V gene, CDR3 protein, CDR3 DNA. A D gene is named only where the DNA matches it firmly. A row's size may be missing; if present it is once, few, many or a size class.

D gene: -; J gene: TRBJ1-2; clone size: few; V gene: TRBV28; CDR3 protein: CASSFFQGGDGYTF; CDR3 DNA: TGTGCCAGCAGTTTTTTCCAAGGAGGTGATGGCTACACCTTC
D gene: -; J gene: TRBJ2-3; clone size: -; V gene: TRBV10-3; CDR3 protein: CAISESRSQDTQYF; CDR3 DNA: TGTGCCATCAGTGAGTCGAGGTCTCAAGATACGCAGTATTTT
D gene: -; J gene: TRBJ1-2; clone size: few; V gene: TRBV6-1; CDR3 protein: CASSEAQGMYGYTF; CDR3 DNA: TGTGCCAGCAGTGAAGCGCAGGGGATGTATGGCTACACCTTC
D gene: -; J gene: TRBJ2-7; clone size: -; V gene: TRBV19; CDR3 protein: CASSIEAGTYEQYF; CDR3 DNA: TGTGCCAGTAGTATAGAGGCGGGTACCTACGAGCAGTACTTC
D gene: -; J gene: TRBJ2-7; clone size: -; V gene: TRBV18; CDR3 protein: CASSPKSSYEQYF; CDR3 DNA: TGTGCCAGCTCACCGAAGAGCTCCTACGAGCAGTACTTC
D gene: -; J gene: TRBJ1-5; clone size: -; V gene: TRBV7-8; CDR3 protein: CASSLLGGAELSNQPQHF; CDR3 DNA: TGTGCCAGCAGCTTATTGGGGGGGGCCGAGCTAAGCAATCAGCCCCAGCATTTT
D gene: TRBD1; J gene: TRBJ1-1; clone size: -; V gene: TRBV11-2; CDR3 protein: CASSYNRGTEAFF; CDR3 DNA: TGTGCCAGCAGCTATAACAGGGGCACTGAAGCTTTCTTT
D gene: -; J gene: TRBJ1-4; clone size: -; V gene: TRBV7-8; CDR3 protein: CASSRSDRYNEKLFF; CDR3 DNA: TGTGCCAGCAGCCGCTCGGACAGATATAATGAAAAACTGTTTTTT
D gene: -; J gene: TRBJ2-1; clone size: -; V gene: TRBV15; CDR3 protein: CATSRDLSGRAWEQFF; CDR3 DNA: TGTGCCACCAGCAGAGATCTCAGCGGCCGCGCCTGGGAGCAGTTCTTC
D gene: TRBD1; J gene: TRBJ1-6; clone size: -; V gene: TRBV7-6; CDR3 protein: CASSLTGANNSPLHF; CDR3 DNA: TGTGCCAGCAGCTTGACAGGGGCAAATAATTCACCCCTCCACTTT
D gene: TRBD1; J gene: TRBJ1-4; clone size: -; V gene: TRBV18; CDR3 protein: CASSPPGQGALSRVEKLFF; CDR3 DNA: TGTGCCAGCTCACCACCGGGACAGGGGGCCCTATCGAGGGTTGAAAAACTGTTTTTT
D gene: -; J gene: TRBJ1-2; clone size: -; V gene: TRBV29-1; CDR3 protein: CSVNAGRSYGYTF; CDR3 DNA: TGCAGCGTTAACGCGGGGAGGAGCTATGGCTACACCTTC
D gene: TRBD2; J gene: TRBJ2-5; clone size: -; V gene: TRBV6-1; CDR3 protein: CASSESLAGQETQYF; CDR3 DNA: TGTGCCAGCAGTGAATCCCTAGCGGGCCAAGAGACCCAGTACTTC
D gene: TRBD2; J gene: TRBJ2-1; clone size: once; V gene: TRBV3-1/TRBV3-2; CDR3 protein: CASSQDAGGPYNEQFF; CDR3 DNA: TGTGCCAGCAGCCAAGATGCGGGAGGGCCCTACAATGAGCAGTTCTTC
D gene: -; J gene: TRBJ1-5; clone size: -; V gene: TRBV6-2/TRBV6-3; CDR3 protein: CASSYQSNQPQHF; CDR3 DNA: TGTGCCAGCAGTTATCAGTCAAATCAGCCCCAGCATTTT
D gene: TRBD2; J gene: TRBJ2-5; clone size: once; V gene: TRBV7-3; CDR3 protein: CASSLAGARETQYF; CDR3 DNA: TGTGCCAGCAGCCTAGCGGGGGCCCGGGAGACCCAGTACTTC
D gene: -; J gene: TRBJ2-7; clone size: -; V gene: TRBV21-1; CDR3 protein: CASSKGTGPYEQYF; CDR3 DNA: TGTGCCAGCAGCAAAGGGACAGGACCCTACGAGCAGTACTTC
D gene: TRBD2; J gene: TRBJ2-5; clone size: -; V gene: TRBV28; CDR3 protein: CASSAPGLAGALETQYF; CDR3 DNA: TGTGCCAGCAGTGCCCCGGGACTAGCGGGAGCCCTGGAGACCCAGTACTTC
D gene: -; J gene: TRBJ2-3; clone size: -; V gene: TRBV6-5; CDR3 protein: CASSRGGRATDTQYF; CDR3 DNA: TGTGCCAGCAGTAGGGGGGGGCGCGCCACAGATACGCAGTATTTT
D gene: TRBD1; J gene: TRBJ1-3; clone size: -; V gene: TRBV4-1; CDR3 protein: CASSHTSSRGLGNTIYF; CDR3 DNA: TGCGCCAGCAGCCACACATCCTCGAGGGGGCTAGGAAACACCATATATTTT
D gene: TRBD2; J gene: TRBJ2-1; clone size: -; V gene: TRBV29-1; CDR3 protein: CSVERSASGRVNEQFF; CDR3 DNA: TGCAGCGTTGAGAGGTCGGCTAGCGGGAGAGTCAATGAGCAGTTCTTC
D gene: -; J gene: TRBJ2-2; clone size: -; V gene: TRBV9; CDR3 protein: CASSAFNTGELFF; CDR3 DNA: TGTGCCAGCAGCGCCTTTAACACCGGGGAGCTGTTTTTT
D gene: -; J gene: TRBJ2-1; clone size: -; V gene: TRBV28; CDR3 protein: CASSFTLLMGRHEQFF; CDR3 DNA: TGTGCCAGCAGTTTCACCCTACTGATGGGCCGCCATGAGCAGTTCTTC
D gene: -; J gene: TRBJ1-3; clone size: few; V gene: TRBV12-3/TRBV12-4; CDR3 protein: CASTTSVRNTIYF; CDR3 DNA: TGTGCCAGCACCACATCTGTCAGGAACACCATATATTTT
D gene: TRBD1; J gene: TRBJ1-6; clone size: -; V gene: TRBV28; CDR3 protein: CASRGTVIYSPLHF; CDR3 DNA: TGTGCCAGCAGGGGGACAGTGATCTATTCACCCCTCCACTTT
D gene: -; J gene: TRBJ2-5; clone size: -; V gene: TRBV2; CDR3 protein: CASSVSGATATQYF; CDR3 DNA: TGTGCCAGCAGTGTGTCAGGGGCGACCGCGACCCAGTACTTC
D gene: TRBD2; J gene: TRBJ2-3; clone size: once; V gene: TRBV7-8; CDR3 protein: CASSLLAGRDTQYF; CDR3 DNA: TGTGCCAGCAGCTTACTAGCGGGGCGGGATACGCAGTATTTT
D gene: TRBD1; J gene: TRBJ2-3; clone size: -; V gene: TRBV7-2; CDR3 protein: CASSPTGGPDTQYF; CDR3 DNA: TGTGCCAGCAGCCCGACAGGGGGTCCAGATACGCAGTATTTT
D gene: TRBD1; J gene: TRBJ1-4; clone size: -; V gene: TRBV3-1/TRBV3-2; CDR3 protein: CASSEQGLYTNEKLFF; CDR3 DNA: TGTGCCAGCAGCGAACAGGGGTTGTATACTAATGAAAAACTGTTTTTT
D gene: -; J gene: TRBJ2-1; clone size: -; V gene: TRBV5-1; CDR3 protein: CASSLRNGWFF; CDR3 DNA: TGCGCCAGCAGCTTGCGTAACGGTTGGTTCTTC
D gene: TRBD2; J gene: TRBJ2-1; clone size: -; V gene: TRBV10-1; CDR3 protein: CASSALANEQFF; CDR3 DNA: TGCGCCAGCAGTGCACTAGCGAATGAGCAGTTCTTC
D gene: -; J gene: TRBJ2-7; clone size: -; V gene: TRBV7-2; CDR3 protein: CASSLVYSQGYEQYF; CDR3 DNA: TGTGCCAGCAGCTTAGTGTACAGCCAGGGCTACGAGCAGTACTTC
D gene: -; J gene: TRBJ2-1; clone size: -; V gene: TRBV28; CDR3 protein: CATSEGNNEQFF; CDR3 DNA: TGTGCCACTAGCGAGGGAAACAATGAGCAGTTCTTC
D gene: -; J gene: TRBJ1-5; clone size: -; V gene: TRBV5-4; CDR3 protein: CASSLMGAGNQPQHF; CDR3 DNA: TGTGCCAGCAGCTTGATGGGAGCGGGCAATCAGCCCCAGCATTTT
D gene: -; J gene: TRBJ1-2; clone size: -; V gene: TRBV6-1; CDR3 protein: CASSESDYGYTF; CDR3 DNA: TGTGCCAGCAGTGAATCGGACTATGGCTACACCTTC
D gene: TRBD1; J gene: TRBJ1-1; clone size: -; V gene: TRBV13; CDR3 protein: CASSLGTGEMHTEAFF; CDR3 DNA: TGTGCCAGCAGCCTAGGGACAGGGGAGATGCACACTGAAGCTTTCTTT
D gene: -; J gene: TRBJ1-4; clone size: -; V gene: TRBV24-1; CDR3 protein: CATSEGYGNNEKLFF; CDR3 DNA: TGTGCCACCAGTGAAGGCTACGGGAATAATGAAAAACTGTTTTTT
D gene: -; J gene: TRBJ1-2; clone size: -; V gene: TRBV7-2; CDR3 protein: CASIRENYGYTF; CDR3 DNA: TGTGCCAGCATCAGGGAAAACTATGGCTACACCTTC
D gene: TRBD2; J gene: TRBJ2-2; clone size: -; V gene: TRBV7-9; CDR3 protein: CASSLLAGVTGELFF; CDR3 DNA: TGTGCCAGCAGCTTACTAGCGGGAGTCACCGGGGAGCTGTTTTTT
D gene: TRBD1; J gene: TRBJ2-2; clone size: -; V gene: TRBV5-4; CDR3 protein: CASSPPGTGSTGELFF; CDR3 DNA: TGTGCCAGCAGCCCCCCCGGGACAGGGAGCACCGGGGAGCTGTTTTTT
D gene: -; J gene: TRBJ1-2; clone size: -; V gene: TRBV7-8; CDR3 protein: CASAEFGAAYGYTF; CDR3 DNA: TGTGCCAGCGCAGAATTCGGCGCGGCCTATGGCTACACCTTC
D gene: -; J gene: TRBJ1-1; clone size: -; V gene: TRBV7-2; CDR3 protein: CASSFREGDEAFF; CDR3 DNA: TGTGCCAGCAGCTTTCGGGAGGGGGATGAAGCTTTCTTT
D gene: TRBD1; J gene: TRBJ2-4; clone size: -; V gene: TRBV5-8; CDR3 protein: CASSFVQGAKNIQYF; CDR3 DNA: TGTGCCAGCAGCTTCGTACAGGGGGCCAAAAACATTCAGTACTTC
D gene: -; J gene: TRBJ1-2; clone size: -; V gene: TRBV7-2; CDR3 protein: CASSEGIQFYGYTF; CDR3 DNA: TGTGCCAGCAGCGAAGGAATACAGTTCTATGGCTACACCTTC
D gene: TRBD1; J gene: TRBJ1-2; clone size: -; V gene: TRBV7-2; CDR3 protein: CASSLGGQGAYGYTF; CDR3 DNA: TGTGCCAGCAGCTTAGGCGGACAGGGGGCGTACGGCTACACCTTC